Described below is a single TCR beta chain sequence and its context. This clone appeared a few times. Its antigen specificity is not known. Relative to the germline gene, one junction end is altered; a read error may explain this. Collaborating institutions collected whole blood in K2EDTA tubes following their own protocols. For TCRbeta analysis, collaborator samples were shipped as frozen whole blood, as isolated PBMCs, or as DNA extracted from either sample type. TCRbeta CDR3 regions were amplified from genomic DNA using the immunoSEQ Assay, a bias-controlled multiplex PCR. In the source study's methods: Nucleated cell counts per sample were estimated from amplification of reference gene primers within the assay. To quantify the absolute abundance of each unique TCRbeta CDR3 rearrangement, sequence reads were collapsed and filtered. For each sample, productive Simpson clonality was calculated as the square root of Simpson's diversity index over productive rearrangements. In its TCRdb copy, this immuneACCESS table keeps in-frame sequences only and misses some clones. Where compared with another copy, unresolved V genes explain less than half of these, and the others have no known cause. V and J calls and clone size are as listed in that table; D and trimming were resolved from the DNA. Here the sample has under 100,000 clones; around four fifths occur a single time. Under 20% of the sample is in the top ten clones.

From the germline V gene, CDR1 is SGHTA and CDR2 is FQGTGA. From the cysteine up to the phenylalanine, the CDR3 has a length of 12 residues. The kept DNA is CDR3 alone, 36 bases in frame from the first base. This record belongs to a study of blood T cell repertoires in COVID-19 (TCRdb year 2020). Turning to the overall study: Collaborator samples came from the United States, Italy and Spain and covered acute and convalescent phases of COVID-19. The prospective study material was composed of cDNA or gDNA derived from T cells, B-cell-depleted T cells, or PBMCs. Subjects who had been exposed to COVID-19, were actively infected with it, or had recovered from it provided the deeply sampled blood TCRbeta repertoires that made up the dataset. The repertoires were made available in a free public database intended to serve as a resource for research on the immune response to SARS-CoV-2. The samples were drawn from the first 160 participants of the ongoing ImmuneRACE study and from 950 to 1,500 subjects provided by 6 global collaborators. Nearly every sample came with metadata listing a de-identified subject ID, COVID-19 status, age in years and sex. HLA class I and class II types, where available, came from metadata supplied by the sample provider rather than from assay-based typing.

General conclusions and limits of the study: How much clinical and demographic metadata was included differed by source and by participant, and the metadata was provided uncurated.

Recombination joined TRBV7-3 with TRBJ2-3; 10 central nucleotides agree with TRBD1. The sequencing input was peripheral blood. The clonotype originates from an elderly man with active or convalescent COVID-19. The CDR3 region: CASSFEGQGLIF. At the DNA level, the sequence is TGTGCCAGCAGCTTCGAGGGACAGGGGCTCATATTT.